This T cell receptor beta chain was identified in a study of liver allograft versus peripheral blood T cells. In the study overall: Comparing T cell receptor repertoires in transplanted livers with those in recipients' peripheral blood was part of the design. Findings and caveats of the study: According to reports, the T cell receptor repertoires inside liver allografts differed from those in peripheral blood.

Deletions cut 0 bases from V and 13 bases from J, with 14 bases between. This CDR3 has 13 amino acids. Germline V CDR1 and CDR2: MNHNY, SVGAGI (reference sequence). This clonotype counts as medium-sized (0.01 to 0.1%). Its matching antigen is unknown. TCRdb passed the reads through MiXCR, listing each CDR3 protein once. This table holds about 10,000 distinct CDR3 sequences, about 18% found once. This clonotype originated in a human patient who had a liver transplant. A share of the T cells may be of graft donor origin. V and J are TRBV6-6 and TRBJ2-3; weak D call: TRBD2 (5 bases). The CDR3, as DNA: TGTGCCAGCAGTTACTCGAGGGCATCAGAAAAGTATTTT. Its translation: CASSYSRASEKYF.